The rows below give T cell receptor beta chains drawn from one sample of a study of PD-1 blockade in classical Hodgkin lymphoma. The protocol was immunoSEQ multiplex PCR, while the TCRdb copy is restricted to in-frame clones and leaves out a portion. The sample records about 39,000 clones, 70% to 80% being singletons. The sample in question was peripheral blood mononuclear cells (PBMCs), obtained before the fourth cycle of nivolumab. Receptors originate from a human donor with classical Hodgkin lymphoma. CDR3s include the opening cysteine and the closing phenylalanine or tryptophan.

CDR3 length	V gene	J gene	CDR3 protein
14	TRBV5-1	TRBJ1-2	CASSFLQGGYGYTF
15	TRBV28	TRBJ2-7	CASRPGGTVAYEQYF
14	TRBV19	TRBJ2-3	CASSIGGAEDTQYF
15	TRBV6-5	TRBJ1-3	CASSYSDSPGNTIYF
15	TRBV13	TRBJ2-5	CASSLGWGRQETQYF
16	TRBV4-3	TRBJ1-3	CASSQDWSRLGNTIYF
15	TRBV5-6	TRBJ2-7	CASSFRAGASYEQYF
14	TRBV5-1	TRBJ2-7	CASSLGSGPYEQYF
12	TRBV7-9	TRBJ1-3	CASSLSGNTIYF
13	TRBV19	TRBJ2-3	CAAGAGRTDTQYF
15	TRBV7-9	TRBJ2-1	CASTPGWQALNEQFF
13	TRBV2	TRBJ2-7	CASKAIRVYEQYF
13	TRBV7-9	TRBJ2-5	CASSSRGPETQYF
12	TRBV29-1	TRBJ1-3	CSVTGVGNTIYF
15	TRBV19	TRBJ1-4	CASSKRDGSYEKLFF
14	TRBV6-6	TRBJ2-7	CASSSVAGGYEQYF
16	TRBV30	TRBJ2-1	CAWGGARDTFWNEQFF
15	TRBV15	TRBJ2-3	CATSIHQGAFGTQYF
14	TRBV6-5	TRBJ2-7	CASSYGTGTYEQYF
13	TRBV4-2	TRBJ1-4	CASSQDQREKLFF
13	TRBV19	TRBJ1-2	CASSDTWGYGYTF
17	TRBV7-2	TRBJ1-2	CASSHRPPPQGGRGYTF
14	TRBV5-6	TRBJ2-5	CASSFVGSAETQYF
14	TRBV5-5	TRBJ2-7	CASSLGGLGYEQYF
15	TRBV27	TRBJ2-2	CASTNSGGVAGELFF
14	TRBV5-1	TRBJ2-7	CASSLAIQVYEQYF
12	TRBV6-5	TRBJ1-5	CASSYTNQPQHF
15	TRBV27	TRBJ2-7	CASRKFARDSYEQYF
13	TRBV6-7	TRBJ1-1	CASSYSREHEAFF
14	TRBV4-3	TRBJ2-5	CASSQDTGRETQYF
13	TRBV5-5	TRBJ1-1	CASRTGQNTEAFF
13	TRBV5-6	TRBJ2-5	CASQNSIQETQYF
15	TRBV15	TRBJ1-1	CATSRPGQGDPEAFF
15	TRBV2	TRBJ1-2	CASSEGPGGAYGYTF
13	TRBV4-3	TRBJ2-1	CASSQGFYNEQFF
14	TRBV21-1	TRBJ2-1	CASVDRVYCNEQFF
14	TRBV7-2	TRBJ2-7	CASSWQTGPYEQYF
15	TRBV5-1	TRBJ2-1	CASSYDREGTGEQFF
11	TRBV20-1	TRBJ1-2	CSAKTDYGYTF
16	TRBV5-1	TRBJ2-1	CASSATGGSTYNEQFF
14	TRBV5-1	TRBJ2-7	CASSLGGIADEQYF
14	TRBV11-3	TRBJ2-3	CASSSRTSGGTQYF
14	TRBV10-3	TRBJ1-2	CAISTGTGVYGYTF
14	TRBV5-1	TRBJ2-5	CASSQKGGKETQYF